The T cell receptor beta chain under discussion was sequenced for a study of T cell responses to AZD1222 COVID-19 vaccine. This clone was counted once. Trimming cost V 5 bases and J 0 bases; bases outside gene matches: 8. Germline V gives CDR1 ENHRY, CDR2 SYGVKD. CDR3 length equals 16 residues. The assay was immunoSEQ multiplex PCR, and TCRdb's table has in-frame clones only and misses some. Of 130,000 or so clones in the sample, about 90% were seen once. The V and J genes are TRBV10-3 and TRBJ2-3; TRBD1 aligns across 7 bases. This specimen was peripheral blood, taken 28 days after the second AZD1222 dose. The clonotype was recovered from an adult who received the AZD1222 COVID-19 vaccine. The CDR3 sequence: CAISQYGTASTDTQYF. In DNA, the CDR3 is TGTGCCATCAGTCAATACGGGACAGCTAGCACAGATACGCAGTATTTT.